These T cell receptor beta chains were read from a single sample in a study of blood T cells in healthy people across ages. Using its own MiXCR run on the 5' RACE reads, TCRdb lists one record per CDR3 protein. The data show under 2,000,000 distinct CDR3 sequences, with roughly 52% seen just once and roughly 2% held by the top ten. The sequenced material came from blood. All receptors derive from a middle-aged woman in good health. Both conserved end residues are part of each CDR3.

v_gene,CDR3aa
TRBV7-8,CASSLAGTGPGNEQFF
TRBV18,CASSPNIGTSEKLFF
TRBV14,CASSPRLSYNEQFF
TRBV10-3,CAISAPGRDDDTQYF
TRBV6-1,CASSDNRGLGTQYF
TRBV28,CASSRYSYEQYF
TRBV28,CASSRTSGGATSYEQYF
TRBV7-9,CASSNTGVPYEQYF
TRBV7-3,CASSLIGTSGGETQYF
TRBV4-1,CASSQSTLAGGEQETQYF
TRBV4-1,CASSYIGQETQYF
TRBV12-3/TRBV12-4,CASSLRQGGTQPQHF
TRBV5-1,CASSLGGGSMKQYF
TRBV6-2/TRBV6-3,CASRTMETQYF
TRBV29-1,CSVVTVDTLGEAFF
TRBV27,CASSLTGEGYEQYF
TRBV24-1,CATSDWTGVGADTQYF
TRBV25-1,CASSSAGSTTRQYF
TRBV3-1,CASSQDFVSGGFTDTQYF
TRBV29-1,CSVEDSGDEQFF
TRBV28,CASSSPGQGAEKLFF
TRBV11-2,CASSLVKIYNEQFF
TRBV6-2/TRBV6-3,CASRPDREDGYTF
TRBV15,CATSINSGGAYWYNEQFF
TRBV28,CASSFGGAPGDTQYF
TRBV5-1,CASSFGQVDGYTF
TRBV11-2,CASSFYPKSYNEQFF
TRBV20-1,CSASSGGQETQYF
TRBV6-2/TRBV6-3,CASSYSGLSDTQYF
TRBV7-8,CASRTSGYSYEQYF
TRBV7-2,CASSLVTGGENEQFF
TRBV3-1,CASRSQGAASYGYTF
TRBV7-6,CASSLGGSGSFYEQYF
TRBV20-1,CSASERGGQETQYF
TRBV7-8,CASRDGQSCEQYF
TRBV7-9,CASVPSQGAGSEQFF
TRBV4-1,CASSWPTSGAAYEQYF
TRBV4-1,CASSQERTNAIQETQYF
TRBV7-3,CASSLEAKGDGNSPLHF
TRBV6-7,CASSYSNRPSYEQYF
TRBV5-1,CASVEVKGETQYF
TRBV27,CAGGGGALAQYF
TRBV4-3,CASSQDHSWGQPQHF
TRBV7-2,CASSLDRDGGANVLTF
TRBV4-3,CASSQVGQGIGAGNTDTQYF
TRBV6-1,CASTRLDTGIRPTEAFF
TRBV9,CASSTRGAGQETQYF
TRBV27,CASRTLDFSGANVLTF